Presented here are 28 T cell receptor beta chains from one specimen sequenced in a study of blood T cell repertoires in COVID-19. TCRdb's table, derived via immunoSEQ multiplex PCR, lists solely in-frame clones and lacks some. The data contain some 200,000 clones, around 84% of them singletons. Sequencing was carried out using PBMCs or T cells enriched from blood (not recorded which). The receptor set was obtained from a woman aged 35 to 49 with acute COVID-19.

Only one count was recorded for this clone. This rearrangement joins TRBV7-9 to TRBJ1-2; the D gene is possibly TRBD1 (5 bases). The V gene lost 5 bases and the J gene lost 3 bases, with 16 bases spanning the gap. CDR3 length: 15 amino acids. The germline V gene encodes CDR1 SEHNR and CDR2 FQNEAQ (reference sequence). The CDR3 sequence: CASSPSRAPDYGYTF. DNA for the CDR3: TGTGCCAGCAGCCCGTCCAGGGCCCCAGACTATGGCTACACCTTC.

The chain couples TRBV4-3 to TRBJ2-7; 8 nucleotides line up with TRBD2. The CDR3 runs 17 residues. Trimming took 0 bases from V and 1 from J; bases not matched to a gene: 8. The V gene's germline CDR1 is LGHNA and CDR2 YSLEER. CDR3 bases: TGCGCCAGCAGCCAAGATTTCAGCGGGAGTACATCCTACGAGCAGTACTTC. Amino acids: CASSQDFSGSTSYEQYF.

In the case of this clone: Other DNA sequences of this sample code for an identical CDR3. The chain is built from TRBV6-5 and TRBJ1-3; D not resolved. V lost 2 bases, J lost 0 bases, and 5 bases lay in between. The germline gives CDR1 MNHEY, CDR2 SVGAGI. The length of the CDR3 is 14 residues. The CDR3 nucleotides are TGTGCCAGCAGTTACGCGTCCTCTGGAAACACCATATATTTT. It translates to CASSYASSGNTIYF.

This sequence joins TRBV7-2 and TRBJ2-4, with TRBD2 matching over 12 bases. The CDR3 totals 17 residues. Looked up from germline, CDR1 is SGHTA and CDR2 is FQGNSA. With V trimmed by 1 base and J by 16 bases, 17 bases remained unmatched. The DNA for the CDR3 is TGTGCCAGCAGCTTAGGGGTTCTGGCTAGCGGGGGGGTACTGCGATACTTC. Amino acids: CASSLGVLASGGVLRYF.

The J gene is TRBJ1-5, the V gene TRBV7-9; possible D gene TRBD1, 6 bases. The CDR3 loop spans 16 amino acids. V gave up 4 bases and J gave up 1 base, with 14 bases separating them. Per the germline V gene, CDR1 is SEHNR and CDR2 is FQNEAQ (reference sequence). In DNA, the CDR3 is TGTGCCAGCAGCTCCTCACAGGGAGAGAGCAATCAGCCCCAGCATTTT. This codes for CASSSSQGESNQPQHF.

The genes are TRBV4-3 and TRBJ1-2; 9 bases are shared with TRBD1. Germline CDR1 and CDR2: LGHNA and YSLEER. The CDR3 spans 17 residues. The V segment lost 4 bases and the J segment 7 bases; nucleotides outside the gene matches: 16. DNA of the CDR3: TGCGCCAGCAGCCCTAGTAACAGGGGGCCGGGTGTCAGTGGCTACACCTTC. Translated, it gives CASSPSNRGPGVSGYTF.

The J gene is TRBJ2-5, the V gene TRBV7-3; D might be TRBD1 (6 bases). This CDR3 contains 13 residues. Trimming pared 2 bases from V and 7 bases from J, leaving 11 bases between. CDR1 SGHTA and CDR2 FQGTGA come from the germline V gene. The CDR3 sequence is CASSLGGQGTQYF. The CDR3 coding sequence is TGTGCCAGCAGCTTAGGGGGCCAGGGGACCCAGTACTTC.

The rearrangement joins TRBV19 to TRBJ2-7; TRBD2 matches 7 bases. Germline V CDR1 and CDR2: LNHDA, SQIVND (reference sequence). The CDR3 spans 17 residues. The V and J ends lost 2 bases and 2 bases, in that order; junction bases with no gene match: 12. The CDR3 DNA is TGTGCCAGTAGTATACCGTGGGGAGGGGCAGTCACCTACGAGCAGTACTTC. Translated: CASSIPWGGAVTYEQYF.

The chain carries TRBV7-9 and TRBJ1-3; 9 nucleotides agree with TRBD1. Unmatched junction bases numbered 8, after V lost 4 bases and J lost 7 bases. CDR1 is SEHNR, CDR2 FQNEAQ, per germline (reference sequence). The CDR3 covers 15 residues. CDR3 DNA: TGTGCCAGCAGCTCACTGGACAGGGGCAGCAACACCATATATTTT. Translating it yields CASSSLDRGSNTIYF. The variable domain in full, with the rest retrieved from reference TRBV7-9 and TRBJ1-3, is DTGVSQNPRHKITKRGQNVTFRCDPISEHNRLYWYRQTLGQGPEFLTYFQNEAQLEKSRLLSDRFSAERPKGSFSTLEIQRTEQGDSAMYLCASSSLDRGSNTIYFGEGSWLTVV.

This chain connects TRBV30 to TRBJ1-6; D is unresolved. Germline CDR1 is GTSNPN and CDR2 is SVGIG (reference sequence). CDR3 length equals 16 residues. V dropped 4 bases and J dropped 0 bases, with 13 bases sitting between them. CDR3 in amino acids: CAWIGGKSSYNSPLHF. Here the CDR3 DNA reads TGTGCCTGGATTGGCGGGAAGAGCTCCTATAATTCACCCCTCCACTTT.

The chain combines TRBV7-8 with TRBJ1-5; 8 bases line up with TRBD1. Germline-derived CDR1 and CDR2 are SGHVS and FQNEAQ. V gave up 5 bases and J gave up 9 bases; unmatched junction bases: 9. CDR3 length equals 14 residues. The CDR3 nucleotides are TGTGCCAGCAGCCCCCGGACAGGGAGATCGCCCCAGCATTTT. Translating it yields CASSPRTGRSPQHF.

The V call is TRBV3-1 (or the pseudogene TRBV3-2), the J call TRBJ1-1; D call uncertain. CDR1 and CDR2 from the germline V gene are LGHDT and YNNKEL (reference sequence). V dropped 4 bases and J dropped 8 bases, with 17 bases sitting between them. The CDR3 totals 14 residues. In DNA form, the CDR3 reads TGTGCCAGCAGCCCGTCCAGTGTCTCCCGAGAAGCTTTCTTT. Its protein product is CASSPSSVSREAFF.

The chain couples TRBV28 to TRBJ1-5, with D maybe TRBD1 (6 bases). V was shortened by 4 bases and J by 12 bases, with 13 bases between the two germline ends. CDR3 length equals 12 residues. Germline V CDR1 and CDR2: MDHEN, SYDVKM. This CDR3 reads CASSSNTGLQHF. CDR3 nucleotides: TGTGCCAGCAGTTCCAATACAGGGCTCCAGCATTTT.

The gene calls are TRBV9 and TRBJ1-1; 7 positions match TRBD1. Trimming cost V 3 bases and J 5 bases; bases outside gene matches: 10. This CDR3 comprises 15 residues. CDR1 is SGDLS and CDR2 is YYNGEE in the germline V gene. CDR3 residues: CASSETGVGGTEAFF. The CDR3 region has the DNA TGTGCCAGCAGCGAAACAGGGGTCGGAGGAACTGAAGCTTTCTTT.

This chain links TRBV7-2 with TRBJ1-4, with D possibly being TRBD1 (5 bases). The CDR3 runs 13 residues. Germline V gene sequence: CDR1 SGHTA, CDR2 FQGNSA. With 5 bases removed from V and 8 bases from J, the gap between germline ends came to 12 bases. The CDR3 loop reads CASSPRRQEKLFF. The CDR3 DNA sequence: TGTGCCAGCAGCCCCCGGAGACAGGAAAAACTGTTTTTT.

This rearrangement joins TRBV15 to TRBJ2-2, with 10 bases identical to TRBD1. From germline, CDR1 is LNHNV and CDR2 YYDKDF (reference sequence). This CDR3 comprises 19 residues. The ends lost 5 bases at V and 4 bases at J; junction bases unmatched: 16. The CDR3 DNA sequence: TGTGCCACCAGCCTTCAGATTACCCGGACAGGGGGGAGCACCGGGGAGCTGTTTTTT. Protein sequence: CATSLQITRTGGSTGELFF.

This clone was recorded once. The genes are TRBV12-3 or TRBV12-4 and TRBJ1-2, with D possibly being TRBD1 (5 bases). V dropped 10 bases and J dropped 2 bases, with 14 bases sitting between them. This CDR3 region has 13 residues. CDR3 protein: CATLDRSNYGYTF. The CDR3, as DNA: TGTGCCACCCTTGACAGAAGCAACTATGGCTACACCTTC.

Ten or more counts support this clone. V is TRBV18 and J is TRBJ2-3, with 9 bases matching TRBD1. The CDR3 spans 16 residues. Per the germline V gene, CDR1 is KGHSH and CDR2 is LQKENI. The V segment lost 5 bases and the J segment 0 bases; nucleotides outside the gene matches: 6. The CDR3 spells CASSTLGTGSTDTQYF. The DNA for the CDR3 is TGTGCCAGCTCAACTCTCGGGACAGGGAGCACAGATACGCAGTATTTT.

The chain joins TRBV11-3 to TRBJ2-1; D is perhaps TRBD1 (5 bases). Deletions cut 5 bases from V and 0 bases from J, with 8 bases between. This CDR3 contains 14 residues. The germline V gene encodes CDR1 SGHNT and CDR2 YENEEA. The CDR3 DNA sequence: TGTGCCAGCAGCCCAGGGCCCTCCTACAATGAGCAGTTCTTC. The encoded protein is CASSPGPSYNEQFF.

CDR3 sequence: CASSEVYGQENTEAFF. The CDR3 DNA follows: TGTGCCAGCAGTGAAGTTTATGGACAGGAGAACACTGAAGCTTTCTTT. This rearrangement joins TRBV6-1 to TRBJ1-1; 7 bases align to TRBD1. The CDR3 contains 16 residues. Looked up from germline, CDR1 is MNHNS and CDR2 is SASEGT. After removal of 1 base from V and 1 base from J, the junction contained 6 bases not matched to a gene.

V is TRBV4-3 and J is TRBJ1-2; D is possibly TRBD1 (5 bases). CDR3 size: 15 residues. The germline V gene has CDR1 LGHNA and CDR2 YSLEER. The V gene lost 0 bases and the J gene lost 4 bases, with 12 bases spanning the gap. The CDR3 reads CASSQDLRQPYGYTF. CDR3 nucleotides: TGCGCCAGCAGCCAAGATCTCCGACAGCCCTATGGCTACACCTTC.

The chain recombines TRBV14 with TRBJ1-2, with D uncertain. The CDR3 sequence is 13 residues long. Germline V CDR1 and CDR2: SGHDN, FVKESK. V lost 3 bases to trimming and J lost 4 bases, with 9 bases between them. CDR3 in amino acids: CASSQKAGYGYTF. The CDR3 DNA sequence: TGTGCCAGCAGCCAGAAAGCGGGCTATGGCTACACCTTC.

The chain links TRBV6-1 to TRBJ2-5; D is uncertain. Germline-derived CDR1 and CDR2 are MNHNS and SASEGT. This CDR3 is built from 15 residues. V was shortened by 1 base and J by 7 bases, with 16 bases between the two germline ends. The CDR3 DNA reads TGTGCCAGCAGTGAAGGTGGTGCCCCTACGGGGACCCAGTACTTC. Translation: CASSEGGAPTGTQYF.

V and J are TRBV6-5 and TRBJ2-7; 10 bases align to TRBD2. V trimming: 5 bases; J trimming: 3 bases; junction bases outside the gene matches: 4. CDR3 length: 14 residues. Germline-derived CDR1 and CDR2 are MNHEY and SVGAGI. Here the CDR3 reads CASSRLAGVYEQYF. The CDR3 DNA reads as TGTGCCAGCAGTAGGCTAGCGGGGGTCTACGAGCAGTACTTC.

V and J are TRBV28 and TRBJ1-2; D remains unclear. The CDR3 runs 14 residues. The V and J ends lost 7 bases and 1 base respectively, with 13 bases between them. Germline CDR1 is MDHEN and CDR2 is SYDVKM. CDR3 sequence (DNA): TGTGCCAGCAACCCGGATTGGAGTAACTATGGCTACACCTTC. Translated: CASNPDWSNYGYTF.

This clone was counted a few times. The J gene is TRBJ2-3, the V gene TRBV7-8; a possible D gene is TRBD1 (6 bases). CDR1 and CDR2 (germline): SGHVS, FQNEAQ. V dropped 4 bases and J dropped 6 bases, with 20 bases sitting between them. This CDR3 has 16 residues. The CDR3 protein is CASSSRTGQFGDTQYF. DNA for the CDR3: TGTGCCAGCAGCTCCCGAACAGGGCAGTTTGGGGATACGCAGTATTTT.

CDR3 nucleotide sequence: TGCGCCAGCAGCCAAGTGGGAACTAGCGGTAGCAGCACAGATACGCAGTATTTT. Translation: CASSQVGTSGSSTDTQYF. The V gene is TRBV4-1, the J gene TRBJ2-3, with 8 positions matching TRBD2. The CDR3 runs 18 residues. Unmatched junction bases numbered 9, after V lost 1 base and J lost 0 bases. Germline CDR1 is MGHRA and CDR2 is YSYEKL.

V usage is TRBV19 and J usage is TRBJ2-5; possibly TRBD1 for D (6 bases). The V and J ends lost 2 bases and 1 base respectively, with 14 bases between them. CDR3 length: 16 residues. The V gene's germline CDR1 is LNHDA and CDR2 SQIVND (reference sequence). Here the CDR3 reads CASSITSGAGQETQYF. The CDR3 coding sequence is TGTGCCAGTAGTATAACATCAGGGGCTGGCCAAGAGACCCAGTACTTC.